These 15 T cell receptor beta chains share one sample of origin, sequenced in a study of sequential checkpoint blockade in melanoma. This sample's treatment: randomized to nivolumab then ipilimumab (arm A) or the reverse (arm B). Using immunoSEQ multiplex PCR, the repertoire was profiled, and TCRdb retains in-frame clones only, with some absent. The sample holds around 9,100 clones; about three quarters are singletons and the top ten take less than 20%. The sample here was CD8+ T cells sorted from blood (inferred from file names), taken from a patient given nivolumab and ipilimumab in sequence. These TCRs come from a human donor with melanoma.

This clone occurred once. This chain uses TRBV6-4 with TRBJ2-1; TRBD2 might be the D (5 bases). Trimming removed 2 bases from V and 10 bases from J, with 15 bases in between. CDR1 and CDR2 (germline): MRHNA, SNTAGT. The CDR3 runs to 14 residues. The CDR3 loop reads CASSDRISTREQFF. The CDR3 bases are TGTGCCAGCAGTGACCGAATTTCTACTAGAGAGCAGTTCTTC.

This clone occurred a few times. The chain joins TRBV29-1 to TRBJ2-2; D gene unclear. The CDR3 totals 16 residues. V lost 5 bases and J 0 bases, leaving 16 bases between the germline ends. Germline CDR1 SQVTM, CDR2 ANQGSEA. CDR3 sequence reads: CSVHAAFTPNTGELFF. The CDR3 region has the DNA TGCAGCGTTCACGCGGCTTTTACCCCGAACACCGGGGAGCTGTTTTTT.

The V and J genes are TRBV21-1 and TRBJ2-4; the tabulated D call, TRBD1, remains unverified against the DNA. TRBV21-1 is a listed pseudogene. The CDR3 has 14 amino acids. The CDR3 DNA reads TGTGCCAGCATAGGGGGTTTAGCCAAAAACATTCAGTACTTC. Protein sequence: CASIGGLAKNIQYF.

Only one count was recorded for this clone. This rearrangement joins TRBV5-6 to TRBJ2-5; a possible D gene is TRBD2 (7 bases). The ends were cut back, 2 bases at V and 11 bases at J, with 25 bases in the middle. The CDR3 runs to 16 residues. In germline, CDR1 is SGHDT, CDR2 YYEEEE. CDR3 sequence: CASSLRVGGPLGEQYF. The CDR3 coding sequence is TGTGCCAGCAGCTTAAGGGTCGGGGGGCCCCTTGGAGAGCAGTACTTC.

This clone came up a few times. The rearrangement joins TRBV19 to TRBJ2-2; D perhaps matches TRBD2 (5 bases). Per the germline V gene, CDR1 is LNHDA and CDR2 is SQIVND (reference sequence). The CDR3 has 13 amino acids. V was cut by 1 base and J by 9 bases, with 9 bases left in between. This chain's CDR3 is CASSIGGLRELFF. DNA for the CDR3: TGTGCCAGTAGTATAGGAGGGCTGAGGGAGCTGTTTTTT. The variable domain in full, with the rest retrieved from reference TRBV19 and TRBJ2-2, is DGGITQSPKYLFRKEGQNVTLSCEQNLNHDAMYWYRQDPGQGLRLIYYSQIVNDFQKGDIAEGYSVSREKKESFPLTVTSAQKNPTAFYLCASSIGGLRELFFGEGSRLTVL.

The chain couples TRBV4-1 to TRBJ2-1; 8 bases line up with TRBD2. V shed 0 bases, J shed 3 bases, and the junction held 7 bases outside the gene matches. Germline CDR1 and CDR2: MGHRA and YSYEKL. CDR3 length: 17 amino acids. In DNA form, the CDR3 reads TGCGCCAGCAGCCAAGACAACGGGGGGGCCTTCTACAATGAGCAGTTCTTC. This encodes CASSQDNGGAFYNEQFF.

About this clone itself: Relative to the germline gene, one junction end is altered; a read error may explain this. The chain recombines TRBV7-6 with TRBJ2-7, with a tentative D call TRBD1 (6 bases). The CDR3 is made up of 13 amino acids. The germline gives CDR1 SGHVS, CDR2 FNYEAQ. This CDR3 is CAGSPGDSYEQYF. For the CDR3, the DNA is TGTGCCGGCAGCCCAGGGGACTCCTACGAGCAGTACTTC.

This rearrangement joins TRBV6-5 to TRBJ2-7; D remains ambiguous. The germline V and J ends were trimmed by 0 bases and 1 base, with 7 bases remaining between them. The CDR3 runs to 14 residues. Germline V gene lookup returns CDR1 MNHEY and CDR2 SVGAGI. In DNA, the CDR3 is TGTGCCAGCAGTTACTCGATCAGGTCCTACGAGCAGTACTTC. Translated: CASSYSIRSYEQYF.

The rearrangement links TRBV28 to TRBJ2-2; TRBD1 agrees at 11 bases. CDR1 is MDHEN, CDR2 SYDVKM, per germline. This CDR3 is built from 15 residues. V was clipped by 7 bases and J by 6 bases; unmatched bases: 7. CDR3 protein: CASKEGQGESGELFF. Here the CDR3 DNA reads TGTGCCAGCAAAGAGGGACAGGGGGAGTCCGGGGAGCTGTTTTTT.

This clone has more than one count but fewer than ten. V and J are TRBV1 and TRBJ2-3; no check of the table's D call, TRBD2, against the DNA was made. TRBV1 is a documented pseudogene. This CDR3 region has 21 residues. CDR3 in DNA: TGCACCAGCAGCCAAGATTCCCCGGCTAGCGGGGGCCTCAGGGGAGCAGATACGCAGTATTTT. This codes for CTSSQDSPASGGLRGADTQYF.

This rearrangement joins TRBV25-1 to TRBJ2-2, with TRBD2 matching over 8 bases. The CDR3 length is 16 residues. The J segment lost 8 bases and the V segment lost 8 bases, leaving 16 bases of the junction unmatched. CDR1 is MGHDK, CDR2 SYGVNS, per germline. For the CDR3, the DNA is TGTGCCAGCGGCCGCCAGGTAGCGGGGCCTGCGGGGGAGCTGTTTTTT. Protein: CASGRQVAGPAGELFF.

This clone is a singleton in its sample. This chain connects TRBV9 to TRBJ1-4; D gene unclear. CDR1 SGDLS and CDR2 YYNGEE come from the germline V gene. V shed 0 bases and J shed 7 bases, with 10 bases lying between them. The CDR3 is made up of 14 amino acids. The CDR3 is CASSVGRSAEKLFF. In nucleotides, the CDR3 is TGTGCCAGCAGCGTAGGGCGGTCTGCTGAAAAACTGTTTTTT.

This rearrangement joins TRBV5-4 to TRBJ2-2; 7 nucleotides match TRBD2. The V segment lost 4 bases and the J segment 6 bases; nucleotides outside the gene matches: 6. Per germline, CDR1 SGHNT and CDR2 YYREEE (reference sequence). The CDR3 runs 14 residues. The CDR3 DNA follows: TGTGCCAGCAGCGGGGGGGTCGCGGCCGGGGAGCTGTTTTTT. It is translated as CASSGGVAAGELFF.

In regard to this clone: Different DNA sequences within this sample yield the same CDR3. This rearrangement joins TRBV5-4 to TRBJ2-1, with TRBD2 identical over 7 bases. J gave up 3 bases and V 7 bases, and 10 bases lay outside the gene matches. Germline V gene lookup returns CDR1 SGHNT and CDR2 YYREEE (reference sequence). The CDR3 runs to 15 residues. The CDR3 spells CASPAGTGGYNEQFF. DNA of the CDR3: TGTGCCAGCCCGGCTGGGACGGGGGGCTACAATGAGCAGTTCTTC.

The V gene is TRBV19, the J gene TRBJ1-1; 7 bases are shared with TRBD1. Germline assignment: CDR1 LNHDA and CDR2 SQIVND (reference sequence). The CDR3 runs to 18 residues. Losses at the gene ends were 2 bases for V and 0 bases for J; bases not matched to a gene: 12. CDR3 in DNA: TGTGCCAGTAGTATAATGGCAGGGGGACGGGGCGTGAACACTGAAGCTTTCTTT. As protein: CASSIMAGGRGVNTEAFF.